These 10 T cell receptor beta chains came from one sample sequenced in a study of vaccination and CD4 T cells after COVID-19. An Oncomine TCR Beta short-read assay was used to sequence the DNA from cultured CD4+ T cells. Using its own MiXCR run on the PCR reads, TCRdb lists one record per CDR3 protein. The profile shows 15,000 to 20,000 distinct CDR3 sequences, 67% of them singletons. The treatment: approximately 10-day PBMC culture with coronavirus spike peptide pools or control peptides (ViraFEST assay). Their antigens are not known. Material for sequencing was CD4+ T cells from blood, cultured in vitro. The receptors here all came from a human donor who had recovered from COVID-19.

The chain links TRBV19 to TRBJ1-1, with D tentatively TRBD1 (6 bases). The CDR3 extends over 16 amino acids. Trimming stripped 9 bases from V and 1 base from J, with 21 bases between. Germline-derived CDR1 and CDR2 are LNHDA and SQIVND (reference sequence). CDR3 in amino acids: CASHSQGIIGNTEAFF. The CDR3 DNA is TGTGCCAGCCATTCGCAGGGGATTATAGGGAACACTGAAGCTTTCTTT.

The rearrangement uses TRBV6-1 and TRBJ2-1; D is undetermined. Trimming removed 6 bases at V and 3 bases at J, with 9 bases between. The CDR3 is made up of 13 amino acids. Per germline, CDR1 MNHNS and CDR2 SASEGT. CDR3 amino acids: CASRGSVYNEQFF. Here the CDR3 DNA reads TGTGCCAGCAGGGGGTCGGTCTACAATGAGCAGTTCTTC.

The chain uses TRBV20-1 and TRBJ2-1, with D perhaps TRBD1 or TRBD2 (5 bases each). The CDR3 runs to 14 residues. V shed 1 base and J shed 6 bases, with 13 bases lying between them. The germline V gene encodes CDR1 DFQATT and CDR2 SNEGSKA (reference sequence). The CDR3 sequence: CSARGGTSGNEQFF. CDR3 DNA sequence: TGCAGTGCTAGAGGAGGGACCAGCGGCAATGAGCAGTTCTTC.

This chain uses TRBV6-5 with TRBJ1-2; 8 nucleotides align to TRBD1. The germline gives CDR1 MNHEY, CDR2 SVGAGI. This CDR3 comprises 18 residues. After removal of 0 bases from V and 2 bases from J, the junction contained 11 bases not matched to a gene. This chain's CDR3 is CASSYSGQGERRNYGYTF. CDR3 sequence (DNA): TGTGCCAGCAGTTACTCAGGACAGGGCGAGAGGCGAAACTATGGCTACACCTTC.

The chain recombines TRBV6-1 with TRBJ2-1, with D tentatively TRBD2 (5 bases). Germline loops: CDR1 MNHNS, CDR2 SASEGT. This CDR3 is 16 amino acids long. Trimming cost V 8 bases and J 2 bases, with 19 bases left between them. The chain's CDR3 is CASQSSGGRPYNEQFF. The CDR3 bases are TGTGCCAGCCAATCATCCGGCGGGCGCCCCTACAATGAGCAGTTCTTC.

This clonotype has only a few counts. The J gene is TRBJ1-1, the V gene TRBV20-1; D is unresolved. CDR1 and CDR2 from the germline V gene are DFQATT and SNEGSKA (reference sequence). Trimming stripped 6 bases from V and 0 bases from J, with 8 bases between. The CDR3 is 12 residues long. DNA for the CDR3: TGCAGTGCCCTCGACCTGAACACTGAAGCTTTCTTT. It encodes CSALDLNTEAFF.

V gene TRBV4-1 combines with J gene TRBJ1-1, with D uncertain. Trimming removed 1 base at V and 0 bases at J, with 12 bases between. This CDR3 comprises 16 residues. Germline CDR1 reads MGHRA; CDR2 reads YSYEKL. Here the CDR3 reads CASSQGIQRMNTEAFF. CDR3 nucleotides: TGCGCCAGCAGCCAAGGAATACAGCGCATGAACACTGAAGCTTTCTTT.

The chain uses TRBV28 and TRBJ1-4; TRBD1 matches at 7 bases. Per germline, CDR1 MDHEN and CDR2 SYDVKM. The CDR3 is 14 residues long. Unmatched junction bases numbered 5, after V lost 7 bases and J lost 3 bases. The chain's CDR3 is CASMVRGPNEKLFF. CDR3 bases: TGTGCCAGCATGGTGAGGGGGCCTAATGAAAAACTGTTTTTT.

The chain carries TRBV18 and TRBJ1-6, with 7 bases that match TRBD1. Unmatched junction bases numbered 8, after V lost 3 bases and J lost 3 bases. Germline V gene lookup returns CDR1 KGHSH and CDR2 LQKENI. This CDR3 comprises 17 residues. In DNA form, the CDR3 reads TGTGCCAGCTCACCCCCTGAAGGACAGGTCTATAATTCACCCCTCCACTTT. It codes for CASSPPEGQVYNSPLHF.

The gene calls are TRBV7-2 and TRBJ2-3; 7 bases align to TRBD2. The V segment lost 2 bases and the J segment 9 bases; nucleotides outside the gene matches: 5. This CDR3 comprises 13 residues. The V gene's germline CDR1 is SGHTA and CDR2 FQGNSA. Written as DNA, the CDR3 is TGTGCCAGCAGCTTACCGGGGAGGGTGACGCAGTATTTT. Residues: CASSLPGRVTQYF.